The source of this TCR beta chain is a study of naive and memory T cell subsets. Both TRBC1 and TRBC2 were covered by a beta constant-region primer of two equimolar oligonucleotides. Ligation attached a single-stranded oligonucleotide with a 12-nucleotide UMI and the SP2 primer to the cDNA 3' end. Four rounds of PCR amplified the ligated cDNA using nested alpha and beta constant-region primers plus SP2. TCRdb processed the UMI-ligation and nested PCR reads anew with MiXCR; each CDR3 protein has one entry. The profile shows approximately 140,000 distinct CDR3 sequences, 15% to 20% of them singletons. The CDR3 length is 22 residues. V lost 5 bases and J 3 bases, leaving 37 bases between the germline ends. Alpha and beta libraries were amplified separately from the second PCR onward.

This chain links TRBV12-3 or TRBV12-4 with TRBJ2-5; TRBD2 is a possible D gene (6 bases). This sequence originates from a human donor in good health. The sequenced material came from naive CD4+ T cells from blood. The CDR3 DNA reads TGTGCCAGCAGTAGCGTTAGGGAAGCCCACGGGGAGGCGACCGAACCCAAAGAGACCCAGTACTTC. Translation: CASSSVREAHGEATEPKETQYF.